These T cell receptor beta chains were read from a single sample in a study of post-analysis software for immune sequencing data. From the PCR reads, TCRdb called clonotypes with MiXCR, one entry per CDR3 protein. The sample has about 500,000 distinct CDR3 sequences; less than 45% are singletons. The sample consisted of blood. These receptors were obtained from a girl aged 10-17 years with multiple sclerosis. The CDR3 runs from the conserved cysteine through the conserved F or W. D genes are given only for firm matches. Size values are once, few and many counts, or a class for expanded clones, and some rows have none.

V,D,size,J,CDR3,DNA
TRBV20-1,.,.,TRBJ2-5,CSALMKTQYF,TGCAGTGCCCTCATGAAGACCCAGTACTTC
TRBV6-5,TRBD1,.,TRBJ1-1,CASNPGQVNTEAFF,TGTGCCAGCAACCCCGGACAGGTGAACACTGAAGCTTTCTTT
TRBV7-2,.,few,TRBJ2-7,CASSLGLAGTSYEQYF,TGTGCCAGCAGCTTAGGCCTGGCGGGAACCTCCTACGAGCAGTACTTC
TRBV27,TRBD1,.,TRBJ1-5,CASSPGTAYNQPQHF,TGTGCCAGCAGTCCCGGGACAGCCTACAATCAGCCCCAGCATTTT
TRBV4-1,.,.,TRBJ2-1,CASSQEPGREQFF,TGCGCCAGCAGCCAAGAGCCGGGACGTGAGCAGTTCTTC
TRBV27,.,few,TRBJ2-1,CASSPRDGGSYNEQFF,TGTGCCAGCAGTCCTAGGGATGGGGGCTCCTACAATGAGCAGTTCTTC
TRBV5-1,.,.,TRBJ2-2,CASSLEGSYTGELFF,TGCGCCAGCAGCTTGGAGGGGTCCTACACCGGGGAGCTGTTTTTT
TRBV5-1,.,.,TRBJ2-7,CASTGEGFYEQYF,TGCGCCAGCACAGGGGAAGGGTTCTACGAGCAGTACTTC
TRBV3-1,.,once,TRBJ2-3,CASSPFGGGPDTQYF,TGTGCCAGCAGCCCCTTCGGAGGGGGACCAGATACGCAGTATTTT
TRBV28,.,.,TRBJ2-5,CVPGTADQETQYF,TGTGTCCCGGGAACAGCGGACCAAGAGACCCAGTACTTC
TRBV3-1,TRBD2,many,TRBJ2-3,CASSRFSGTDTDTQYF,TGTGCCAGCAGCCGATTTAGCGGGACCGACACAGATACGCAGTATTTT